This TCR beta chain originates from a study of T cells in Graves' hyperthyroidism and ophthalmopathy. Across the study: Once the initial diagnosis was made, peripheral blood was obtained before any treatment.

Study results and caveats: Among thyroid clonotypes expanded above 0.001, most also appeared in blood.

The germline V gene encodes CDR1 SNHLY and CDR2 FYNNEI. Trimming took 6 bases from V and 6 from J; bases not matched to a gene: 11. The CDR3 is made up of 15 amino acids. This clonotype has at least ten counts. Its antigen is unidentified. RNA transcripts served as the template for amplifying TCR beta CDR3 regions. With the HTBI primer set, the TCR CDR3 went through a first round of RT-PCR. TCRdb ran MiXCR on the multiplex PCR reads and lists one entry per CDR3 protein. This sample has around 300,000 distinct CDR3 sequences; approximately 15% occur once, and the top ten carry 7.9%. Sequenced material: blood. This receptor was identified in a woman between 40 and 55 years old with Graves' hyperthyroidism. The genes are TRBV2 and TRBJ2-1; TRBD2 agrees at 7 bases. This chain's CDR3 is CASRKVAGVSNEQFF. The CDR3 DNA reads TGTGCCAGCAGGAAAGTGGCGGGAGTAAGCAATGAGCAGTTCTTC.